The rows below give T cell receptor beta chains drawn from one sample of a study of human T cells and chemical hapten exposure. TCRdb reprocessed the RACE reads via MiXCR and lists one record per CDR3 protein. Of around 130,000 distinct CDR3 sequences listed, around 8.3% are singletons. The sample was whole blood. The receptors were sampled from a male donor in good health. Some clones in this sample may be carry-over from other donors' samples. CDR3s include the opening cysteine and the closing phenylalanine or tryptophan. A D gene is named only where the DNA matches it firmly. Some rows have no size entry. The others give once, few or many, or a class for an expanded clone.

D gene	V gene	J gene	clone size	CDR3 DNA	CDR3 protein
-	TRBV20-1	TRBJ1-3	-	TGCAGTGCTAGAGATAGGGGGTGGCCTGGAAACACCATATATTTT	CSARDRGWPGNTIYF
TRBD2	TRBV7-9	TRBJ2-4	many	TGTGCCAGCAGCATTCTAGCGGGGGAAAACATTCAGTACTTC	CASSILAGENIQYF
-	TRBV9	TRBJ2-2	many	TGTGCCAGCAGCGTAGACTTAACCGGGGAGCTGTTTTTT	CASSVDLTGELFF
-	TRBV6-2/TRBV6-3	TRBJ2-5	few	TGTGCCAGCAGTTACTCCCGGGAGACCCAGTACTTC	CASSYSRETQYF
-	TRBV11-3	TRBJ2-2	-	TGTGCCAGCAAACACAGGCCGAACACCGGGGAGCTGTTTTTT	CASKHRPNTGELFF
-	TRBV29-1	TRBJ1-5	-	TGCAGCGTTGAAGATCAAGTGGGGGGTCAGTCCCAGCATTTT	CSVEDQVGGQSQHF
TRBD1	TRBV2	TRBJ2-5	few	TGTGCCAGCAGTAGACAGGGATTGGAGACCCAGTACTTC	CASSRQGLETQYF
TRBD2	TRBV2	TRBJ2-1	many	TGTGCCAGCAGCGGACTAGCGGGCGGCTACAATGAGCAGTTCTTC	CASSGLAGGYNEQFF
-	TRBV5-8	TRBJ2-5	-	TGTGCCAGCAGCTTGGGGCAGCCCGGTCGCCGAGAGACCCAGTACTTC	CASSLGQPGRRETQYF
-	TRBV7-2	TRBJ1-1	many	TGTGCCAGCAGCTTAAGCGCGGGATTGAACACTGAAGCTTTCTTT	CASSLSAGLNTEAFF
TRBD2	TRBV2	TRBJ2-3	-	TGTGCCAGCAAGATTCCGGGACTAGCACTCCCTGCGACCACCACAGATACGCAGTATTTT	CASKIPGLALPATTTDTQYF
-	TRBV5-1	TRBJ1-1	-	TGCGCCAGCAGCTTGGCCGGGAGCTCAAACACTGAAGCTTTCTTT	CASSLAGSSNTEAFF
TRBD1	TRBV12-3/TRBV12-4	TRBJ1-1	few	TGTGCCAGCGGGCCCAGGGGGTGGGCGAACACTGAAGCTTTCTTT	CASGPRGWANTEAFF
-	TRBV11-2	TRBJ1-1	-	TGTGCCAGCAGCTCTTCCCCACGGGACACGAACACTGAAGCTTTCTTT	CASSSSPRDTNTEAFF
-	TRBV4-3	TRBJ2-7	-	TGCGCCAGCAGCCCCGGACGGGGATCCTACGAGCAGTACTTC	CASSPGRGSYEQYF
TRBD1	TRBV20-1	TRBJ1-1	-	TGCAGTGCTAGAGCTAAACCGGGACAGGGGGCGTTGGGTGAAGCTTTCTTT	CSARAKPGQGALGEAFF
-	TRBV4-1	TRBJ1-1	-	TGCGCCAGCAGCCAAGTCGGAGAGACTCTAATGTGGGGGGCATTT	CASSQVGETLMWGAF
-	TRBV29-1	TRBJ2-1	-	TGCAGCGTTGAAGACGGGCGTGGACCTTCCTACAATGAGCAGTTCTTC	CSVEDGRGPSYNEQFF
-	TRBV14	TRBJ2-7	many	TGTGCCAGCAGCCAAGCTGACAGCGGTTACGAGCAGTACTTC	CASSQADSGYEQYF
-	TRBV5-1	TRBJ2-2	few	TGCGCCAGCAGCATCTACGGAGCGAACACCGGGGAGCTGTTTTTT	CASSIYGANTGELFF
-	TRBV2	TRBJ1-2	few	TGTGCCAGCAGTGGTTCAGGGCAGCCCCATGGCTACACCTTC	CASSGSGQPHGYTF
TRBD1	TRBV29-1	TRBJ1-1	few	TGCAGCGCTCTAAACCGGGACAGGGGCTACACTGAAGCTTTCTTT	CSALNRDRGYTEAFF
TRBD2	TRBV4-3	TRBJ2-1	many	TGCGCCAGCAGCCAAGATACTAGCGGGGGGGCCGAGTTCTTC	CASSQDTSGGAEFF
-	TRBV20-1	TRBJ2-6	many	TGCAGTGCTAGACAGAACTCTGGGGCCAACGTCCTGACTTTC	CSARQNSGANVLTF
TRBD1	TRBV5-5	TRBJ1-4	few	TGTGCCAGCAGCGGGGACAGGGGGCCGGATGAAAAACTGTTTTTT	CASSGDRGPDEKLFF
-	TRBV7-9	TRBJ2-3	many	TGTGCCAGCAGCTTAGCGGAAGGGATTACAGATACGCAGTATTTT	CASSLAEGITDTQYF
TRBD1	TRBV5-6	TRBJ2-7	few	TGTGCCAGCAGGACAGGGGGCACCTCCTACGAGCAGTACTTC	CASRTGGTSYEQYF
-	TRBV18	TRBJ1-4	few	TGTGCCAGCTCACCAGGGGCAGAGAATGAAAAACTGTTTTTT	CASSPGAENEKLFF
TRBD1	TRBV12-3/TRBV12-4	TRBJ2-5	-	TGTGCCAGCACCCCGGGACAGGGTAAAGGGACCCAGTACTTC	CASTPGQGKGTQYF
-	TRBV6-1	TRBJ2-3	-	TGTGCCAGCAGTGAAACGCACAGGGCCACAGATACGCAGTATTTT	CASSETHRATDTQYF
-	TRBV29-1	TRBJ2-5	few	TGCAGCGTTACCTACTACGGGAAGCAAGAGACCCAGTACTTC	CSVTYYGKQETQYF
-	TRBV7-9	TRBJ2-7	many	TGTGCCAGCAGGCTAGGGAACGGGGAGCAGTACTTC	CASRLGNGEQYF
TRBD1	TRBV10-3	TRBJ2-7	few	TGTGCCATCAGTGAGTCGGGACAGGGGCACGAGCAGTACTTC	CAISESGQGHEQYF
TRBD2	TRBV3-1	TRBJ2-7	few	TGTGCCAGCAGCCAAACGTGGGAGGGCCGCTACGAGCAGTACTTC	CASSQTWEGRYEQYF
TRBD1	TRBV4-1	TRBJ1-1	many	TGCGCCAGCAGCCAAGATGGACAGGGCGACACTGAAGCTTTCTTT	CASSQDGQGDTEAFF
-	TRBV10-3	TRBJ2-3	many	TGTGCCATCAGTGAGAAGCGGAACACAGATACGCAGTATTTT	CAISEKRNTDTQYF
TRBD1	TRBV7-9	TRBJ2-5	-	TGTGCCAGCAGCCCTCGAGGGACAGGGCAAGAGACCCAGTACTTC	CASSPRGTGQETQYF
TRBD2	TRBV11-3	TRBJ2-1	few	TGTGCCAGCAGCCCGACCGGACTAGCGAAATACAATGAGCAGTTCTTC	CASSPTGLAKYNEQFF
-	TRBV2	TRBJ2-3	few	TGTGCCAGCAGTGAGGAGTCAGGCACAGATACGCAGTATTTT	CASSEESGTDTQYF